The clone carrying this T cell receptor (beta chain) has ten or more counts. Its antigen is not identified. The CDR3 covers 13 residues. V lost 0 bases and J 4 bases, leaving 6 bases between the germline ends. CDR1 is SGHDT, CDR2 YYEEEE, per germline. The data were obtained in a study of breast tumors, draining lymph nodes, adjacent tissues. Study results and caveats: Most tumor T cells seemingly derive from lymph node, then expand in tumor. Tumor and nontumor repertoires were significantly more similar in luminal-like than in basal-like breast cancer. Tumors had less TCR diversity than lymph nodes, more than nontumor tissue.

Samples came from axillary lymph nodes draining the breast cancer. TCRdb reprocessed the multiplex PCR reads with MiXCR, giving one entry per CDR3 protein. The profile shows about 150,000 distinct CDR3 sequences, 20% to 25% of them singletons. This TCR derives from a female donor with breast cancer. Some clones in this sample may be carry-over from other donors' samples. Sequencing was carried out using axillary lymph node tissue. This sequence joins TRBV5-6 and TRBJ2-3; D gene uncertain. CDR3 nucleotide sequence: TGTGCCAGCAGCTTGGGGACCGCAGATACGCAGTATTTT. It translates to CASSLGTADTQYF.